This entry lists 24 T cell receptor beta chains sequenced from one sample in a study of CD8 T cells in ankylosing spondylitis. In TCRdb, the 5' RACE reads were re-called with MiXCR into one record per CDR3 protein. This sample yields around 210,000 distinct CDR3 sequences, of which 8% to 10% are seen a single time; roughly 5% belongs to the top ten. Source material: blood, either unsorted or a sorted T cell fraction (not recorded which). The origin of the receptors is a female donor with ankylosing spondylitis or in good health (not recorded which).

This clonotype appeared many times. V and J are TRBV10-3 and TRBJ2-7; D tentatively fits TRBD1 or TRBD2 (5 bases each). Germline-derived CDR1 and CDR2 are ENHRY and SYGVKD. This CDR3 spans 15 amino acids. The germline V and J ends were trimmed by 4 bases and 6 bases, with 19 bases remaining between them. CDR3 sequence (DNA): TGTGCCATCAGTGGGGGGAATTCCCGGGTAGGCGAGCAGTACTTC. Encoded protein: CAISGGNSRVGEQYF.

This clonotype was seen repeatedly, ten times or more. The chain has TRBV29-1 and TRBJ1-2; 8 bases agree with TRBD1. Germline lookup yields CDR1 SQVTM and CDR2 ANQGSEA. The CDR3 length is 14 residues. V was pared by 8 bases and J by 4 bases, with 12 bases of the junction left unmatched. CDR3 residues: CSIGQGQSSYGYTF. DNA for the CDR3: TGCAGCATTGGACAGGGTCAGTCCTCCTATGGCTACACCTTC.

This clonotype has a count of ten or more. The V gene is TRBV6-5, the J gene TRBJ2-4; weak D call: TRBD1 (5 bases). Trimming took 0 bases from V and 5 from J, leaving 8 bases between them. This CDR3 is 14 amino acids long. CDR1 and CDR2 (germline): MNHEY, SVGAGI. CDR3: CASSYSPTENIQYF. The CDR3 DNA reads TGTGCCAGCAGTTACTCCCCGACAGAAAACATTCAGTACTTC.

About this clonotype: Being one base from a much bigger clone, this may be a read error. The J gene is TRBJ2-2, the V gene TRBV5-5; 16 nucleotides match TRBD2. The germline V gene encodes CDR1 SGHKS and CDR2 YYEKEE (reference sequence). The CDR3 consists of 16 residues. In DNA, the CDR3 is TGTGCCACCAGCAAGGGACTAGCGGGAGGGCCCGGGGAGCTGTTTTTT. It encodes CATSKGLAGGPGELFF.

This clonotype was seen many times. The chain uses TRBV20-1 and TRBJ1-5; TRBD1 aligns across 8 bases. V lost 6 bases, J lost 6 bases, and 22 bases stayed unmatched. The germline CDR1 and CDR2 sequences are DFQATT and SNEGSKA (reference sequence). The CDR3 has 18 residues. The CDR3, as DNA: TGCAGTGCCAGAACAGGGTCAGGGGGCACCCAATCGGGTCAGCCCCAGCATTTT. This translates into CSARTGSGGTQSGQPQHF.

In DNA, the CDR3 is TGTGCCTGGAGTGTACAGGGAGGACGTTCGGAGACCCAGTACTTC. Its translation is CAWSVQGGRSETQYF. The rearrangement links TRBV30 to TRBJ2-5, with D possibly being TRBD1 or TRBD2 (6 bases each). V lost 0 bases to trimming and J lost 5 bases, with 16 bases between them. The CDR3 is 15 residues long. From germline, CDR1 is GTSNPN and CDR2 SVGIG (reference sequence).

This clonotype showed up many times. V usage is TRBV28 and J usage is TRBJ2-7; D call uncertain. The germline V and J ends were trimmed by 6 bases and 4 bases, with 10 bases remaining between them. CDR1 is MDHEN and CDR2 is SYDVKM in the germline V gene. The CDR3 contains 12 residues. The CDR3 DNA is TGTGCCAGCAGCTCCTCCAGATACGAGCAGTACTTC. This translates into CASSSSRYEQYF.

Many counts were recorded for this clonotype. This chain uses TRBV6-5 with TRBJ1-2; TRBD1 agrees at 8 bases. The V gene end was trimmed by 5 bases and the J gene end by 7 bases; junction bases not matched to a gene: 3. The CDR3 loop spans 12 amino acids. Germline lookup yields CDR1 MNHEY and CDR2 SVGAGI. The CDR3: CASSRQGSGYTF. The CDR3 DNA reads TGTGCCAGCAGTAGACAGGGGAGTGGCTACACCTTC.

This clonotype was counted ten times or more. The chain recombines TRBV28 with TRBJ1-1; 7 bases are a match to TRBD1. J lost 5 bases, V lost 4 bases, and 13 bases had no gene match. CDR1 and CDR2 from the germline V gene are MDHEN and SYDVKM. The length of the CDR3 is 16 residues. CDR3 sequence: CASSSPTKTGRTEAFF. CDR3 DNA: TGTGCCAGCAGTTCTCCTACCAAGACAGGGAGAACTGAAGCTTTCTTT.

This sequence joins TRBV6-1 and TRBJ1-4, with TRBD1 matching over 7 bases. The CDR3 sequence is 14 residues long. The J segment lost 8 bases and the V segment lost 7 bases, leaving 10 bases of the junction unmatched. Germline V CDR1 and CDR2: MNHNS, SASEGT. The CDR3 is CASTEYQGGEKLFF. CDR3 bases: TGTGCCAGCACCGAATACCAGGGGGGGGAAAAACTGTTTTTT.

At least ten counts were recorded for this clonotype. This chain links TRBV29-1 with TRBJ2-1; D unclear. Germline V gives CDR1 SQVTM, CDR2 ANQGSEA. V dropped 6 bases and J dropped 7 bases, with 7 bases sitting between them. This CDR3 contains 10 residues. The CDR3 bases are TGCAGCGTCACTCAGAATGAGCAGTTCTTC. Protein: CSVTQNEQFF.

In this sample, this clonotype turned up many times. The V and J genes are TRBV7-8 and TRBJ2-3, with D maybe TRBD1 (6 bases). V dropped 7 bases and J dropped 4 bases, with 21 bases sitting between them. This CDR3 region has 16 residues. Germline V lookup: CDR1 SGHVS, CDR2 FQNEAQ. The CDR3 coding sequence is TGTGCCAGCACCTCCCTTGGGGGCCTTAAGCCAGATACGCAGTATTTT. Protein sequence: CASTSLGGLKPDTQYF.

This clonotype has ten or more counts. This sequence joins TRBV20-1 and TRBJ2-1; D possibly corresponds to TRBD1 (5 bases). The CDR3 loop spans 17 amino acids. Per germline, CDR1 DFQATT and CDR2 SNEGSKA (reference sequence). V lost 0 bases and J lost 1, with 16 bases in between. This CDR3 reads CSARDPVSQGSYNEQFF. Written as DNA, the CDR3 is TGCAGTGCTAGAGATCCGGTATCGCAGGGTTCCTACAATGAGCAGTTCTTC.

A word on this clonotype: A much larger clone lies one base from this, so it may be a read error. The V call is TRBV20-1, the J call TRBJ2-7; 7 bases line up with TRBD2. This CDR3 contains 14 residues. Germline V gives CDR1 DFQATT, CDR2 SNEGSKA (reference sequence). CDR3 sequence: CGARALTSTYEQYF. DNA for the CDR3: TGCGGTGCTAGAGCCCTGACTAGCACCTACGAGCAGTACTTC.

This clonotype came up many times. The chain couples TRBV29-1 to TRBJ1-2; 10 bases align to TRBD1. The ends lost 4 bases at V and 2 bases at J; junction bases unmatched: 10. Germline CDR1 reads SQVTM; CDR2 reads ANQGSEA. The CDR3 extends over 16 amino acids. CDR3 DNA: TGCAGCGTTGCCGACCCCGGGACAGGGGCCAACTATGGCTACACCTTC. Its translation: CSVADPGTGANYGYTF.

The gene calls are TRBV4-3 and TRBJ2-7; 11 nucleotides match TRBD2. Trimming at V came to 1 base and at J to 4 bases, leaving 3 bases not matched to a gene. Germline V gives CDR1 LGHNA, CDR2 YSLEER. The CDR3 has 15 amino acids. The CDR3 DNA is TGCGCCAGCAGCCAAGGAGCTAGCGGGAGGTACGAGCAGTACTTC. This codes for CASSQGASGRYEQYF.

About this clonotype itself: Given a much more abundant clone one base away, this may be a read error. The V and J genes are TRBV19 and TRBJ2-1, with 10 bases aligning to TRBD1. In germline, CDR1 is LNHDA, CDR2 SQIVND (reference sequence). CDR3 length: 13 amino acids. Trimming removed 11 bases from V and 4 bases from J; junction bases left unmatched: 5. The CDR3 DNA reads as TGTGCCGGTGGACAGGGGGGTTACAATGAGCAGTTCTTC. As protein: CAGGQGGYNEQFF.

At least ten counts were recorded for this clonotype. The gene calls are TRBV11-2 and TRBJ2-3; either TRBD1 or TRBD2 may supply D (5 bases each). This CDR3 region has 15 residues. Deletions cut 4 bases from V and 0 bases from J, with 11 bases between. CDR1 is SGHAT and CDR2 is FQNNGV in the germline V gene. The CDR3 here is CASSSGTPSTDTQYF. In DNA, the CDR3 is TGTGCCAGCAGCTCCGGGACCCCAAGCACAGATACGCAGTATTTT. Supplemented by reference TRBV11-2 and TRBJ2-3, the full variable domain reads EAGVAQSPRYKIIEKRQSVAFWCNPISGHATLYWYQQILGQGPKLLIQFQNNGVVDDSQLPKDRFSAERLKGVDSTLKIQPAKLEDSAVYLCASSSGTPSTDTQYFGPGTRLTVL.

This clonotype was detected ten times or more. The J gene is TRBJ1-1, the V gene TRBV7-9; D is unresolved. Trimming cost V 4 bases and J 1 base, with 10 bases left between them. Germline V gene data show CDR1 as SEHNR and CDR2 as FQNEAQ (reference sequence). The length of the CDR3 is 14 residues. CDR3 region: CASSSPRGNTEAFF. DNA for the CDR3: TGTGCCAGCAGCTCGCCTCGGGGGAACACTGAAGCTTTCTTT.

About this clonotype: A read error may be the cause here, since a much bigger clone is one base away. The chain is built from TRBV6-5 and TRBJ2-7, with no clear D. CDR3 length: 13 amino acids. With 5 bases removed from V and 2 bases from J, the gap between germline ends came to 10 bases. Germline CDR1 is MNHEY and CDR2 is SVGAGI. This chain's CDR3 is CASSREGAYEQYF. The CDR3 coding sequence is TGTGCCAGCAGTCGCGAAGGAGCCTACGAGCAGTACTTC.

This clonotype is labeled as large. The chain joins TRBV29-1 to TRBJ1-1; 8 bases are a match to TRBD1. The CDR3 is made up of 13 amino acids. V was clipped by 6 bases and J by 3 bases; unmatched bases: 6. In germline, CDR1 is SQVTM, CDR2 ANQGSEA. In nucleotides, the CDR3 is TGCAGCGTCGACGAGACAGGGGACACTGAAGCTTTCTTT. Translation gives CSVDETGDTEAFF. Full variable domain (rest looked up from reference TRBV29-1 and TRBJ1-1): SAVISQKPSRDICQRGTSLTIQCQVDSQVTMMFWYRQQPGQSLTLIATANQGSEATYESGFVIDKFPISRPNLTFSTLTVSNMSPEDSSIYLCSVDETGDTEAFFGQGTRLTVV.

This clonotype was observed many times. The chain carries TRBV5-8 and TRBJ2-7; the D gene could be TRBD1 or TRBD2 (5 bases each). Germline-derived CDR1 and CDR2 are SGHTS and YDEGEE. The CDR3 consists of 13 residues. Trimming removed 0 bases at V and 5 bases at J, with 9 bases between. The chain's CDR3 is CASSLVGVNEQYF. The CDR3 coding sequence is TGTGCCAGCAGCTTGGTGGGGGTAAACGAGCAGTACTTC.

This clonotype occurred many times. The chain joins TRBV6-1 to TRBJ2-6; D possibly corresponds to TRBD1 (6 bases). CDR1 and CDR2 (germline): MNHNS, SASEGT. The CDR3 contains 15 residues. V was trimmed by 5 bases and J by 0 bases, leaving 8 bases between them. The CDR3 protein is CASSLRGSGANVLTF. CDR3 coding DNA: TGTGCCAGCAGTCTCAGGGGCTCTGGGGCCAACGTCCTGACTTTC.

This clonotype was observed many times. The chain has TRBV30 and TRBJ2-3, with D perhaps TRBD2 (5 bases). Trimming took off 0 bases at V and 2 bases at J, with 18 bases between the two ends. This CDR3 spans 17 amino acids. Germline CDR1 and CDR2: GTSNPN and SVGIG (reference sequence). This chain's CDR3 is CAWSVGRSRTLTDTQYF. CDR3 bases: TGTGCCTGGAGTGTGGGCCGTTCGCGGACTCTCACAGATACGCAGTATTTT.